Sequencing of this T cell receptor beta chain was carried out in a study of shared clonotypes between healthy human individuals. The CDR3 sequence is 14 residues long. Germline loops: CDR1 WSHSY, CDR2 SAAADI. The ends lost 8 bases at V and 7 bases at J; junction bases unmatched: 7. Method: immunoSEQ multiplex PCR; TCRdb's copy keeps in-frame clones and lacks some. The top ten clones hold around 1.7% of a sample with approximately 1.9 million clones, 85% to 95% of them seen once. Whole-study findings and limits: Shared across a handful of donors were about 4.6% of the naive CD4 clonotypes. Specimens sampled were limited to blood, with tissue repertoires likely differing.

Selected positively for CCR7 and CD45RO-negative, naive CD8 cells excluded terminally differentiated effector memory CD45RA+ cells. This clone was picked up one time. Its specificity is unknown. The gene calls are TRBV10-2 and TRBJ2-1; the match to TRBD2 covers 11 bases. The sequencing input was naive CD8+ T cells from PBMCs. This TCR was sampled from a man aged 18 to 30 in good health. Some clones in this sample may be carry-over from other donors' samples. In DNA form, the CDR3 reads TGCGCCAGCGCCGTAGCGGGAGGGCCGAATGAGCAGTTCTTC. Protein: CASAVAGGPNEQFF.